The rows below give T cell receptor beta chains drawn from one sample of a study of human T cells and chemical hapten exposure. TCRdb re-analysed the RACE reads in MiXCR, keeping a single row per CDR3 protein. The sample has fewer than 45,000 distinct CDR3 sequences; over 3.5% are singletons. The sequenced sample was whole blood, obtained in connection with sensitization to the hapten diphenylcyclopropenone (DPC). All receptors derive from a man aged 50 to 59 with alopecia areata. Some clones in this sample may be carry-over from other donors' samples. Both conserved end residues are part of each CDR3. The D gene is left open where the match is weak. Not every row has a clone size; where given, it reads once, few, many or a size class.

>TRBV11-2|TRBJ1-2|15|many|.
CASSPGLLLNYGYTF
TGTGCCAGCAGCCCCGGACTCTTACTTAACTATGGCTACACCTTC
>TRBV30|TRBJ1-1|11|many|.
CARIRGTEAFF
TGTGCCCGGATCAGGGGCACTGAAGCTTTCTTT
>TRBV28|TRBJ1-3|15|many|TRBD1
CASSSPGQGPNTIYF
TGTGCCAGCAGTTCCCCGGGACAGGGACCAAACACCATATATTTT
>TRBV5-1|TRBJ1-2|16|many|TRBD1
CASSRGQGDRVDGYTF
TGCGCCAGCAGCAGGGGACAGGGTGATCGGGTTGATGGCTACACCTTC
>TRBV18|TRBJ2-2|15|many|.
CASSPPPVDTGELFF
TGTGCCAGCTCACCTCCTCCAGTGGACACCGGGGAGCTGTTTTTT
>TRBV19|TRBJ2-1|13|many|.
CASSPRGYNEQFF
TGTGCCAGTAGTCCCCGGGGGTACAATGAGCAGTTCTTC
>TRBV10-2|TRBJ1-1|15|many|.
CASSEGRIMNTEAFF
TGCGCCAGCAGTGAGGGACGGATCATGAACACTGAAGCTTTCTTT
>TRBV7-9|TRBJ1-4|14|many|.
CASSLAGSSEKLFF
TGTGCCAGCAGCTTAGCTGGCAGTTCTGAAAAACTGTTTTTT
>TRBV11-2|TRBJ2-3|16|many|TRBD2
CASSLRSGRETDTQYF
TGTGCCAGCAGCTTAAGGAGCGGGAGGGAAACAGATACGCAGTATTTT
>TRBV12-3/TRBV12-4|TRBJ1-1|12|many|.
CASSLRDTEAFF
TGTGCCAGCAGTCTCAGGGATACTGAAGCTTTCTTT
>TRBV28|TRBJ1-1|14|many|TRBD1
CASSFDRANTEAFF
TGTGCCAGCAGTTTTGACAGGGCGAACACTGAAGCTTTCTTT
>TRBV28|TRBJ2-5|12|many|.
CASSTRLETQYF
TGTGCCAGCAGCACTCGGCTGGAGACCCAGTACTTC
>TRBV7-3|TRBJ2-1|16|many|.
CASSLGQSASYNEQFF
TGTGCCAGCAGCTTAGGACAGAGTGCCTCCTACAATGAGCAGTTCTTC
>TRBV9|TRBJ2-7|14|many|TRBD1
CASSETGGAREQYF
TGTGCCAGCAGCGAGACAGGGGGGGCTAGGGAGCAGTACTTC
>TRBV7-9|TRBJ2-7|15|many|TRBD2
CASSPTISGRYEQYF
TGTGCCAGCAGTCCTACTATTAGCGGGAGGTACGAGCAGTACTTC
>TRBV2|TRBJ2-3|15|few|TRBD2
CASSVSGSVSDTQYF
TGTGCCAGCAGTGTTAGCGGGAGCGTCTCAGATACGCAGTATTTT
>TRBV11-2|TRBJ2-1|14|many|TRBD1
CASSFDRGDNEQFF
TGTGCCAGCAGCTTCGACAGGGGAGACAATGAGCAGTTCTTC
>TRBV3-1|TRBJ1-2|18|many|.
CASSQRLAGGTTNYGYTF
TGTGCCAGCAGCCAAAGGCTAGCCGGGGGAACGACTAACTATGGCTACACCTTC
>TRBV30|TRBJ2-7|12|many|.
CAWSRLGYEQYF
TGTGCCTGGAGTAGACTAGGTTACGAGCAGTACTTC
>TRBV6-1|TRBJ2-1|13|many|TRBD2
CASSDYAGGEQFF
TGTGCCAGCTCGGACTACGCGGGAGGGGAGCAGTTCTTC
>TRBV29-1|TRBJ1-5|13|few|.
CSVDLGGGQPQHF
TGCAGCGTTGATCTGGGGGGTGGTCAGCCCCAGCATTTT
>TRBV12-3/TRBV12-4|TRBJ2-1|14|many|.
CASSFVSANNEQFF
TGTGCCAGCAGTTTCGTTAGCGCGAACAATGAGCAGTTCTTC
>TRBV27|TRBJ1-2|12|many|.
CASSLQGYGYTF
TGTGCCAGCAGTTTACAGGGCTATGGCTACACCTTC
>TRBV24-1|TRBJ1-5|16|many|TRBD1
CATSDKRTGSTVAQHF
TGTGCCACCAGTGACAAACGGACAGGGAGTACGGTTGCCCAGCATTTT
>TRBV7-2|TRBJ2-1|15|many|.
CASSTAGAAYNEQFF
TGTGCCAGCAGTACCGCGGGGGCCGCCTACAATGAGCAGTTCTTC
>TRBV12-3/TRBV12-4|TRBJ2-1|16|many|.
CASSFGPGSSYNEQFF
TGTGCCAGCAGTTTTGGGCCCGGTAGCTCCTACAATGAGCAGTTCTTC
>TRBV7-2|TRBJ1-5|13|many|.
CASSSEANQPQHF
TGTGCCAGCAGCAGTGAGGCCAATCAGCCCCAGCATTTT
>TRBV9|TRBJ1-1|13|many|TRBD1
CASSPRQGVGAFF
TGTGCCAGCAGCCCCCGACAGGGGGTGGGAGCTTTCTTT
>TRBV7-8|TRBJ1-5|14|many|.
CASRLGASNQPQHF
TGTGCCAGCAGGTTAGGGGCTAGCAATCAGCCCCAGCATTTT
>TRBV9|TRBJ2-1|14|many|.
CASSGVFPYNEQFF
TGTGCCAGCAGCGGGGTTTTCCCCTACAATGAGCAGTTCTTC
>TRBV24-1|TRBJ1-6|15|many|.
CATILTADYNSPLHF
TGTGCCACCATTCTGACAGCGGATTATAATTCACCCCTCCACTTT
>TRBV12-5|TRBJ2-3|14|many|TRBD1
CASGWDRSTDTQYF
TGTGCTAGTGGTTGGGACAGAAGCACAGATACGCAGTATTTT
>TRBV7-8|TRBJ1-1|13|many|.
CASLQGRETEAFF
TGTGCCAGTCTTCAGGGGAGGGAAACTGAAGCTTTCTTT
>TRBV12-3/TRBV12-4|TRBJ1-4|15|many|TRBD1
CASRDTGTGKEKLFF
TGTGCCAGCAGGGATACCGGGACAGGGAAGGAAAAACTGTTTTTT
>TRBV29-1|TRBJ2-4|11|many|.
CSVEDPGIQYF
TGCAGCGTTGAAGATCCGGGCATTCAGTACTTC
>TRBV6-2/TRBV6-3|TRBJ2-1|17|few|.
CASSYSRLRPSYNEQFF
TGTGCCAGCAGTTACTCTCGGTTGCGACCCTCCTACAATGAGCAGTTCTTC
>TRBV24-1|TRBJ2-1|15|.|TRBD2
CATSDGTSGDNEQFF
TGTGCCACCAGTGACGGGACTAGCGGAGACAATGAGCAGTTCTTC
>TRBV3-1|TRBJ1-3|13|.|.
CASSPGAGNTIYF
TGTGCCAGCAGCCCAGGTGCTGGAAACACCATATATTTT
>TRBV7-2|TRBJ1-5|14|many|.
CASSLAGPNQPQHF
TGTGCCAGCAGCTTAGCAGGCCCCAATCAGCCCCAGCATTTT
>TRBV29-1|TRBJ2-1|13|many|.
CSVGRDSYNEQFF
TGCAGCGTTGGGCGGGACTCCTACAATGAGCAGTTCTTC
>TRBV5-1|TRBJ2-2|17|many|TRBD2
CASSLVPAGAGTGELFF
TGCGCCAGCAGCTTGGTTCCAGCGGGAGCGGGCACCGGGGAGCTGTTTTTT
>TRBV5-6|TRBJ1-1|14|many|.
CASRAGTDYTEAFF
TGTGCCAGCAGGGCCGGGACCGACTACACTGAAGCTTTCTTT
>TRBV20-1|TRBJ2-5|15|many|.
CSARVGSWDGETQYF
TGCAGTGCTAGAGTTGGATCCTGGGACGGAGAGACCCAGTACTTC
>TRBV5-1|TRBJ1-4|13|many|TRBD1
CASTRGKDEKLFF
TGCGCCAGCACCAGGGGGAAGGATGAAAAACTGTTTTTT
>TRBV20-1|TRBJ2-7|12|many|.
CSVPTDSYEQYF
TGCAGTGTCCCGACAGATTCCTACGAGCAGTACTTC
>TRBV28|TRBJ1-1|14|.|.
CASSLTLMNTEAFF
TGTGCCAGCAGCCTCACGCTTATGAACACTGAAGCTTTCTTT
>TRBV12-3/TRBV12-4|TRBJ2-2|15|few|.
CATTTGASNTGELFF
TGTGCCACCACCACTGGGGCAAGTAACACCGGGGAGCTGTTTTTT
>TRBV12-3/TRBV12-4|TRBJ1-6|15|many|TRBD1
CASSSGQGAGSPLHF
TGTGCCAGCAGTTCGGGACAGGGGGCAGGGTCACCCCTCCACTTT
>TRBV9|TRBJ1-1|13|few|.
CASSVGGAPEAFF
TGTGCCAGCAGCGTAGGAGGGGCCCCTGAAGCTTTCTTT
>TRBV29-1|TRBJ2-1|12|many|TRBD2
CSVDPGLAGQFF
TGCAGCGTTGATCCCGGACTAGCAGGGCAGTTCTTC
>TRBV29-1|TRBJ2-7|16|many|.
CSVGGLAGESLYEQYF
TGCAGCGTTGGGGGTCTGGCGGGCGAGTCCCTCTACGAGCAGTACTTC